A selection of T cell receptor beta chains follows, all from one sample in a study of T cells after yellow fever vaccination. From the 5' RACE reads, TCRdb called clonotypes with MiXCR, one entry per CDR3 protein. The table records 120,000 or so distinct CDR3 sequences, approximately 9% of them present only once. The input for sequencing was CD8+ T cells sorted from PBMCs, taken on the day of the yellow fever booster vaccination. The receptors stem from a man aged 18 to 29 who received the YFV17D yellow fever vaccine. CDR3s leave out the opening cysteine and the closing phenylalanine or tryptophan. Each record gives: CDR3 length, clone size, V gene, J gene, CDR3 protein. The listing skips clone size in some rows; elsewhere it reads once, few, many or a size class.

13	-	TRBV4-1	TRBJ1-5	ASSPLVGRAQPQH
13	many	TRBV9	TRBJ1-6	ASSVAGQTNSPLH
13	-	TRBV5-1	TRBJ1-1	ASRGQGGMNTEAF
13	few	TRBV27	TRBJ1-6	ASSLGMGGRSPLH
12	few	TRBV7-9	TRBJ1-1	ASSPGTTHTEAF
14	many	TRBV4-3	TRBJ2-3	ASSHWAAGGPDTQY
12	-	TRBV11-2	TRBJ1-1	ASSPDPMVAEAF
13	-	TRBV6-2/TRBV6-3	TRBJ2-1	ASSYRDYSYNEQF
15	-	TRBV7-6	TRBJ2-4	ASSLSPPTKAKNIQY
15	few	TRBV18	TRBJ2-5	ASSPGQGTGSQETQY
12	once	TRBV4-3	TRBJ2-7	ASSDGAGSYEQY
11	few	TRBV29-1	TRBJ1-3	SVFGATGNTIY
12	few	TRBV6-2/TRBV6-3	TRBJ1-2	ASRIATFRYGYT
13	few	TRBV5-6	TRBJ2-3	ASLKAGGRTDTQY
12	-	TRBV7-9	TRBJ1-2	ASSLDSGSSGYT
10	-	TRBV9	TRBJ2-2	ASSVSSGELF
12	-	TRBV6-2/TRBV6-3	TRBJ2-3	ASRDWISEDTQY
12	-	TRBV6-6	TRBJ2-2	ASSPSGGREELF
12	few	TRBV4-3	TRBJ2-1	ASSPGDTYNEQF
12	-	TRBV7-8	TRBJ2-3	ASSPEITTDTQY
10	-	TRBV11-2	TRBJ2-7	ASSLGGAQQY
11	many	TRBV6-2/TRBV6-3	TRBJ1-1	ASRQGGNTEAF
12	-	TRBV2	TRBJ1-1	ARDTGGANTEAF
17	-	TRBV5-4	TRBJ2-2	ASSLAFISGGFNTGELF
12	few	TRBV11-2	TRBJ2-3	ASSFGGGRDTQY
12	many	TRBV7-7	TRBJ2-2	ASQPSGNTGELF
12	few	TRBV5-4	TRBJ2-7	ASSFKGVTYEQY
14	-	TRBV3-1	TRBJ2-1	ASSHRGTSEYNEQF
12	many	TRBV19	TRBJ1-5	ASSRRGIGQPQH
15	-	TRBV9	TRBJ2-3	ASSANPVLLGTDTQY
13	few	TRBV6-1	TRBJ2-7	ASGLGGDGSYEQY
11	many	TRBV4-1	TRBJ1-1	ASSRGTGAEAF
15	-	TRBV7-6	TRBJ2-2	ASTLEEQGWNTGELF
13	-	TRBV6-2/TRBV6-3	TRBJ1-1	ASSYSGSGQTEAF
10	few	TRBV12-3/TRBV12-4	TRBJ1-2	ASSYRGHGYT
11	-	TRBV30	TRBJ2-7	ALLRTTPYEQY
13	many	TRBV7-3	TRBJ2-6	ASSRQGSGANVLT
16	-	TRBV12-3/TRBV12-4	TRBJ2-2	ASKGWRGHDPNTGELF
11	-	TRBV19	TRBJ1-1	ASNRRVNTEAF
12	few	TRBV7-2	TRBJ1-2	ASSLEASGYGYT
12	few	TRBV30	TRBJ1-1	AWDPGQGRTEAF
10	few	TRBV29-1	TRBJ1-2	SVREVSYGYT
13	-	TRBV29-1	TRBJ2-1	SVETGTISYNEQF
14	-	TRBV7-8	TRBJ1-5	ASSYGHPPSNQPQH
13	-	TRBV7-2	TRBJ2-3	ASSYPGQGLYTQY
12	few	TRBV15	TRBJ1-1	ATSRWVVGTEAF
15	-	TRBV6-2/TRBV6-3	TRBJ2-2	ASSPLSPGLNTGELF
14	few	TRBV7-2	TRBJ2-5	ASSLVGWDRAETQY
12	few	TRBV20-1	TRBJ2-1	SAMNRDRGNEQF
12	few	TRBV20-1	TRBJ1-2	SARDGGKGYGYT
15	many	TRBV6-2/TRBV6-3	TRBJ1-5	ASSYSILRDTNQPQH
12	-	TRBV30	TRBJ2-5	AWSVPSPQETQY
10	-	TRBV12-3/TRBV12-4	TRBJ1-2	ASSLGTYGYT
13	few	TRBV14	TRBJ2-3	ASSQEFPRTDTQY
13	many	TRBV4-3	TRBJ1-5	ASSQVRGDYQPQH
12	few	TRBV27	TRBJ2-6	ASSLVAGANVLT
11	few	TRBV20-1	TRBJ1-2	SAPRPQNYGYT
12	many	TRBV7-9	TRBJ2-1	ASTGGGRYNEQF
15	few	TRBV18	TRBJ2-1	ASSPYSGQGADNEQF
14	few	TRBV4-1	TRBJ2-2	ASSQSSGRGTGELF